A single sample is the source of the 28 T cell receptor beta chains below, sequenced in a study of cytomegalovirus exposure and HLA in healthy donors. Repertoires were generated with immunoSEQ multiplex PCR, while TCRdb's copy carries only in-frame clones and drops some. The table lists 65,000 to 95,000 clones, 90% to 95% of them singletons. Sequenced sample: PBMCs. All receptors come from a woman between 25 and 40 years old in good health and CMV-seronegative.

V and J are TRBV5-1 and TRBJ2-5; possible D gene TRBD2, 7 bases. CDR1 is SGHRS and CDR2 is YFSETQ in the germline V gene. V lost 3 bases, J lost 5 bases, and 17 bases lay in between. The CDR3 consists of 15 residues. CDR3 loop: CASSYRGGAGETQYF. CDR3 DNA: TGCGCCAGCAGCTACCGAGGGGGGGCCGGGGAGACCCAGTACTTC.

This clone has a single count. The rearrangement uses TRBV27 and TRBJ2-7; 7 bases align to TRBD1. This CDR3 has 15 residues. V gave up 6 bases and J gave up 0 bases; unmatched junction bases: 8. Germline V gene lookup returns CDR1 MNHEY and CDR2 SMNVEV (reference sequence). CDR3 sequence: CASRDRPGASYEQYF. In nucleotides, the CDR3 is TGTGCCAGCAGGGACAGGCCGGGCGCCTCCTACGAGCAGTACTTC.

The rearrangement links TRBV7-3 to TRBJ2-1; 10 bases line up with TRBD1. Germline CDR1 is SGHTA and CDR2 is FQGTGA. V lost 0 bases, J lost 7 bases, and 15 bases stayed unmatched. This CDR3 is 19 amino acids long. The CDR3 DNA reads TGTGCCAGCAGCTTAACGTTCTTTAGAGGGACAGGGGCCCCTAATGAGCAGTTCTTC. Its translation: CASSLTFFRGTGAPNEQFF. The full variable domain, in which reference TRBV7-3 and TRBJ2-1 provide the parts outside the CDR3, is GAGVSQTPSNKVTEKGKYVELRCDPISGHTALYWYRQSLGQGPEFLIYFQGTGAADDSGLPNDRFFAVRPEGSVSTLKIQRTERGDSAVYLCASSLTFFRGTGAPNEQFFGPGTRLTVL.

J is TRBJ1-2 and V is TRBV6-6; D perhaps matches TRBD1 (5 bases). Looked up from germline, CDR1 is MNHNY and CDR2 is SVGAGI (reference sequence). Trimming left V 6 bases short and J 0 bases short, with 17 bases between. The CDR3 runs to 16 residues. The CDR3: CASSRGTEGANYGYTF. CDR3 bases: TGTGCCAGCAGCCGGGGGACGGAGGGAGCTAACTATGGCTACACCTTC.

This chain uses TRBV7-9 with TRBJ1-1; D gene uncertain. The CDR3 covers 15 residues. The V and J ends lost 0 bases and 1 base respectively, with 9 bases between them. Germline CDR1 and CDR2: SEHNR and FQNEAQ (reference sequence). CDR3 in DNA: TGTGCCAGCAGCTTAGCGCAGGCCACGAACACTGAAGCTTTCTTT. As protein: CASSLAQATNTEAFF.

The rearrangement links TRBV4-2 to TRBJ1-2; tentative D call: TRBD1 (6 bases). Germline CDR1 reads LGHNA; CDR2 reads YNFKEQ. Trimming removed 1 base at V and 0 bases at J, with 9 bases between. CDR3 size: 15 residues. The chain's CDR3 is CASSQGDTTNYGYTF. The CDR3 coding sequence is TGTGCCAGCAGCCAAGGGGACACTACTAACTATGGCTACACCTTC.

The V and J genes are TRBV19 and TRBJ1-2, with D possibly matching TRBD1 (5 bases). V gave up 11 bases and J gave up 8 bases, with 15 bases separating them. Germline V gene sequence: CDR1 LNHDA, CDR2 SQIVND (reference sequence). The CDR3 has 11 residues. In DNA form, the CDR3 reads TGTGCCGCCTCGAACCGGGGGGGCTACACCTTC. As protein: CAASNRGGYTF.

This rearrangement joins TRBV6-5 to TRBJ1-2; D perhaps matches TRBD1 (6 bases). The CDR3 length is 14 residues. CDR1 and CDR2 (germline): MNHEY, SVGAGI. V lost 2 bases and J 7 bases, leaving 14 bases between the germline ends. The CDR3: CASSYAGGLVGYTF. The CDR3 DNA reads as TGTGCCAGCAGTTACGCGGGGGGCTTAGTTGGCTACACCTTC.

The CDR3 sequence is CASSAVGSRDNQPQHF. The DNA of the CDR3 is TGTGCCAGCAGTGCAGTAGGATCCAGGGATAATCAGCCCCAGCATTTT. This chain uses TRBV25-1 with TRBJ1-5; a weak D match, TRBD1 (5 bases). Between the trimmed V and J ends, which lost 4 bases and 4 bases, there was a span of 17 bases. Per the germline V gene, CDR1 is MGHDK and CDR2 is SYGVNS. The CDR3 runs to 16 residues. Drawing the rest from reference TRBV25-1 and TRBJ1-5, the complete variable domain is EADIYQTPRYLVIGTGKKITLECSQTMGHDKMYWYQQDPGMELHLIHYSYGVNSTEKGDLSSESTVSRIRTEHFPLTLESARPSHTSQYLCASSAVGSRDNQPQHFGDGTRLSIL.

The chain employs TRBV7-2 and TRBJ2-1; 10 bases agree with TRBD1. Germline CDR1 is SGHTA and CDR2 is FQGNSA. The CDR3 is 18 amino acids. With 5 bases clipped from V and 6 bases from J, the junction kept 16 bases outside the gene matches. DNA of the CDR3: TGTGCCAGCAGCCCCTGGGACAGGGGAGGATTGGCAGGCAATGAGCAGTTCTTC. Its translation: CASSPWDRGGLAGNEQFF.

This clone was recorded once. The gene calls are TRBV18 and TRBJ1-1, with TRBD1 matching over 7 bases. The CDR3 has 14 residues. CDR1 and CDR2 (germline): KGHSH, LQKENI. J was trimmed by 7 bases and V by 6 bases; bases with no gene match: 11. The CDR3 bases are TGTGCCAGCTCCCACGGACAGGTCGGGGGTGAAGCTTTCTTT. It is translated as CASSHGQVGGEAFF.

This chain links TRBV29-1 with TRBJ2-5, with D unclear. The CDR3 extends over 12 amino acids. Between the trimmed V and J ends, which lost 4 bases and 2 bases, there was a span of 8 bases. Germline CDR1 SQVTM, CDR2 ANQGSEA. In DNA, the CDR3 is TGCAGCGTTGCTTTCCGTCAAGAGACCCAGTACTTC. Translated: CSVAFRQETQYF.

The chain combines TRBV28 with TRBJ1-5, with 9 bases aligning to TRBD1. The J segment lost 7 bases and the V segment lost 4 bases, leaving 8 bases of the junction unmatched. The germline gives CDR1 MDHEN, CDR2 SYDVKM. This CDR3 comprises 15 residues. The CDR3 DNA follows: TGTGCCAGCAGTTCTTCCGGGACAGGGCTCCAGCCCCAGCATTTT. It is translated as CASSSSGTGLQPQHF.

This chain links TRBV19 with TRBJ1-5, with 9 positions matching TRBD1. The V gene end was trimmed by 4 bases and the J gene end by 2 bases; junction bases not matched to a gene: 3. Germline V CDR1 and CDR2: LNHDA, SQIVND (reference sequence). There are 15 residues in the CDR3. The CDR3 nucleotides read TGTGCCAGTAGTAGGACAGGGGCTGGCAATCAGCCCCAGCATTTT. Its translation: CASSRTGAGNQPQHF.

This chain joins TRBV5-4 and TRBJ2-7; TRBD2 matches at 10 bases. The germline gives CDR1 SGHNT, CDR2 YYREEE (reference sequence). The V and J ends lost 0 bases and 7 bases, in that order; junction bases with no gene match: 10. This CDR3 has 16 amino acids. The CDR3 DNA sequence: TGTGCCAGCAGCTTGGAGGCTAGCGGGAGCCCCTTTGAGCAGTACTTC. Translated, it gives CASSLEASGSPFEQYF. The entire variable domain, with the rest obtained from reference TRBV5-4 and TRBJ2-7, is as follows: ETGVTQSPTHLIKTRGQQVTLRCSSQSGHNTVSWYQQALGQGPQFIFQYYREEENGRGNFPPRFSGLQFPNYSSELNVNALELDDSALYLCASSLEASGSPFEQYFGPGTRLTVT.

J is TRBJ1-1 and V is TRBV30, with TRBD1 matching 7 bases. The CDR3 has 13 amino acids. Germline V gene lookup returns CDR1 GTSNPN and CDR2 SVGIG (reference sequence). J lost 10 bases, V lost 5 bases, and 13 bases had no gene match. CDR3 in amino acids: CAWSRVRQGRAFF. DNA for the CDR3: TGTGCCTGGTCCAGAGTTCGACAGGGAAGAGCTTTCTTT.

This chain links TRBV7-9 with TRBJ2-2, with TRBD2 identical over 8 bases. Germline CDR1 SEHNR, CDR2 FQNEAQ (reference sequence). The CDR3 length is 15 residues. Trimming at V came to 4 bases and at J to 3 bases, leaving 4 bases not matched to a gene. The CDR3 DNA is TGTGCCAGCAGCTATAGCGGGAAATACACCGGGGAGCTGTTTTTT. It codes for CASSYSGKYTGELFF.

This clone was seen only a few times. The rearrangement uses TRBV28 and TRBJ1-2; TRBD1 matches 7 bases. CDR3 length: 16 residues. V lost 5 bases, J lost 2 bases, and 11 bases stayed unmatched. Germline V gene data show CDR1 as MDHEN and CDR2 as SYDVKM. This chain's CDR3 is CASSIDGSRGNYGYTF. CDR3 coding DNA: TGTGCCAGCAGTATTGACGGATCCAGGGGGAACTATGGCTACACCTTC.

This clone was picked up one time. The V call is TRBV9, the J call TRBJ2-2; 7 bases match TRBD1. The junction had 11 bases not matched to a gene; V was cut back by 3 bases and J by 6 bases. This CDR3 is built from 16 residues. Germline V gene lookup returns CDR1 SGDLS and CDR2 YYNGEE. CDR3 DNA sequence: TGTGCCAGCAGCGCTGGGGGACAGCCAATTCCCGGGGAGCTGTTTTTT. It is translated as CASSAGGQPIPGELFF.

The chain links TRBV9 to TRBJ1-1; D not resolved. This CDR3 is 15 amino acids long. Looked up from germline, CDR1 is SGDLS and CDR2 is YYNGEE. V shed 2 bases and J shed 0 bases, with 11 bases lying between them. The CDR3 spells CASSVDGEMNTEAFF. For the CDR3, the DNA is TGTGCCAGCAGCGTGGACGGGGAAATGAACACTGAAGCTTTCTTT.

This chain uses TRBV6-5 with TRBJ1-1; TRBD1 aligns across 10 bases. The J segment lost 5 bases and the V segment lost 5 bases, leaving 5 bases of the junction unmatched. Germline V gene sequence: CDR1 MNHEY, CDR2 SVGAGI. There are 14 residues in the CDR3. The CDR3 region has the DNA TGTGCCAGCAGTCCAGACAGGGGGCATACTGAAGCTTTCTTT. Translation gives CASSPDRGHTEAFF.

This clone was recorded once. J is TRBJ2-7 and V is TRBV14, with D possibly being TRBD2 (5 bases). V lost 6 bases, J lost 4 bases, and 13 bases lay in between. This CDR3 spans 13 amino acids. Germline lookup yields CDR1 SGHDN and CDR2 FVKESK. CDR3 sequence (DNA): TGTGCCAGCAGATCCACTAGTTCTTACGAGCAGTACTTC. This sequence encodes CASRSTSSYEQYF.

V and J are TRBV11-3 and TRBJ1-1, with a tentative D call TRBD1 (5 bases). The length of the CDR3 is 15 residues. Germline V CDR1 and CDR2: SGHNT, YENEEA. Between the trimmed V and J ends, which lost 4 bases and 0 bases, there was a span of 12 bases. CDR3 residues: CASSSAGGVNTEAFF. Written as DNA, the CDR3 is TGTGCCAGCAGCTCCGCGGGGGGGGTGAACACTGAAGCTTTCTTT.

The rearrangement joins TRBV4-1 to TRBJ2-3; 8 nucleotides align to TRBD1. Germline values: CDR1 MGHRA, CDR2 YSYEKL. The CDR3 is made up of 15 amino acids. Trimming removed 0 bases from V and 2 bases from J; junction bases left unmatched: 1. Here the CDR3 DNA reads TGCGCCAGCAGCCAAGACAGGGGGCTCACAGATACGCAGTATTTT. Residues: CASSQDRGLTDTQYF.

The chain employs TRBV28 and TRBJ2-5, with 7 nucleotides matching TRBD1. Germline values: CDR1 MDHEN, CDR2 SYDVKM. With V trimmed by 6 bases and J by 5 bases, 12 bases remained unmatched. The CDR3 has 15 residues. The CDR3 spells CASSWTGRYLETQYF. CDR3 nucleotide sequence: TGTGCCAGCAGCTGGACAGGACGGTACCTGGAGACCCAGTACTTC. Variable domain in full (rest from reference TRBV28 and TRBJ2-5): DVKVTQSSRYLVKRTGEKVFLECVQDMDHENMFWYRQDPGLGLRLIYFSYDVKMKEKGDIPEGYSVSREKKERFSLILESASTNQTSMYLCASSWTGRYLETQYFGPGTRLLVL.

This chain connects TRBV30 to TRBJ2-7, with TRBD1 identical over 7 bases. V shed 0 bases, J shed 6 bases, and the junction held 11 bases outside the gene matches. Germline V gene lookup returns CDR1 GTSNPN and CDR2 SVGIG (reference sequence). The CDR3 covers 15 residues. DNA of the CDR3: TGTGCCTGGAGTGTAAGATTGTCAGGGGGTAGCGAGCAGTACTTC. It encodes CAWSVRLSGGSEQYF.

The rearrangement links TRBV7-2 to TRBJ1-2, with D possibly matching TRBD1 (6 bases). Looked up from germline, CDR1 is SGHTA and CDR2 is FQGNSA. The CDR3 length is 14 residues. V lost 5 bases, J lost 4 bases, and 14 bases lay in between. CDR3: CASSEPGHLYGYTF. CDR3 nucleotides: TGTGCCAGCAGCGAACCGGGACACCTCTATGGCTACACCTTC.

The CDR3 sequence is CASMGLTSPTDTQYF. CDR3 nucleotides: TGTGCCAGTATGGGATTAACTAGTCCCACAGATACGCAGTATTTT. The chain employs TRBV19 and TRBJ2-3; the D gene is possibly TRBD2 (5 bases). Germline CDR1 reads LNHDA; CDR2 reads SQIVND (reference sequence). CDR3 length: 15 residues. Deletions cut 7 bases from V and 2 bases from J, with 16 bases between.